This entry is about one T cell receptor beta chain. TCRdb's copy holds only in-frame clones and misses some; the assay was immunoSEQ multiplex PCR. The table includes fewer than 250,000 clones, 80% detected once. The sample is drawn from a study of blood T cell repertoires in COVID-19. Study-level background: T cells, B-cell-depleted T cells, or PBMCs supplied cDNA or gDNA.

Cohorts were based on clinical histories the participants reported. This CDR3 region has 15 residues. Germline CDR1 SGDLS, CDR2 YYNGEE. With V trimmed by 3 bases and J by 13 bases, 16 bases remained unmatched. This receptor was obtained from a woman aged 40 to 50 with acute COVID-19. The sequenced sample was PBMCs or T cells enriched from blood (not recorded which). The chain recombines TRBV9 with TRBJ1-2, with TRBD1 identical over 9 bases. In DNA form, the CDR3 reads TGTGCCAGCAGCGGAGGGGGACAGGGCTCCCCCGGAAGCACCTTC. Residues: CASSGGGQGSPGSTF.